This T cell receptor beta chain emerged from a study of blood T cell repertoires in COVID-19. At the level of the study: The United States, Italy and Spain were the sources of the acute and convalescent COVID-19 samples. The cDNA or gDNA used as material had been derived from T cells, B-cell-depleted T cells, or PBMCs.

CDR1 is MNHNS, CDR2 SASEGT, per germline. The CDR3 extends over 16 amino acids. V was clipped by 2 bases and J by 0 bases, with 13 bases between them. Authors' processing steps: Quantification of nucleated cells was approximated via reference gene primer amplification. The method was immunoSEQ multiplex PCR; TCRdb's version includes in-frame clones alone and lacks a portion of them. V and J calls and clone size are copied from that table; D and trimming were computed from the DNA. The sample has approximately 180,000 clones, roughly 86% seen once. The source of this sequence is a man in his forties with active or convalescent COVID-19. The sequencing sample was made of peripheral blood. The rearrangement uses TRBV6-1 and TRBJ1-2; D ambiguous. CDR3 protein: CASSESLTWANYGYTF. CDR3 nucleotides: TGTGCCAGCAGTGAATCCCTGACTTGGGCTAACTATGGCTACACCTTC.